This TCR beta chain was captured in a study of cytomegalovirus exposure and HLA in healthy donors. Both 60 Vbeta primers and 13 Jbeta primers went into the PCR. Assay used: immunoSEQ multiplex PCR; TCRdb lists only in-frame clones, some missing. Of approximately 130,000 clones listed, approximately 84% are singletons. In this sample, this clone turned up once. The length of the CDR3 is 18 residues. The V and J genes are TRBV12-2 and TRBJ2-3; TRBD1, the D gene given by the table, was not confirmed from the DNA. TRBV12-2 has pseudogene status. Sequencing used PBMCs. This clonotype originated in a boy aged 2 to 10 in good health and CMV-seronegative. This CDR3 reads CASLLLEGRTGATDTQYF. Here the CDR3 DNA reads TGTGCAAGTCTGCTCCTCGAGGGGAGGACAGGAGCCACAGATACGCAGTATTTT.